The 15 T cell receptor beta chains reported below all come from one sample, sequenced in a study of T cells in tumors after PD-1 blockade. Generated by immunoSEQ multiplex PCR, the TCRdb table keeps only in-frame clones and is missing some. The table has 10,000 to 15,000 clones, 63% seen once. The input for sequencing was tumor tissue, taken before anti-PD-1 treatment. These TCRs come from a human donor with cutaneous squamous cell carcinoma.

The chain joins TRBV5-5 to TRBJ2-2; D is unclear. The CDR3 totals 19 residues. V was clipped by 2 bases and J by 0 bases, with 20 bases between them. Looked up from germline, CDR1 is SGHKS and CDR2 is YYEKEE (reference sequence). The CDR3: CASSLFGRMSVSNTGELFF. The DNA of the CDR3 is TGTGCCAGCAGCTTATTCGGACGGATGAGCGTCTCGAACACCGGGGAGCTGTTTTTT.

J is TRBJ2-7 and V is TRBV4-1, with a possible D match to TRBD2 (6 bases). Germline CDR1 MGHRA, CDR2 YSYEKL. V gave up 0 bases and J gave up 0 bases, with 9 bases separating them. This CDR3 is built from 15 residues. This CDR3 is CASSQDRGSSYEQYF. CDR3 bases: TGCGCCAGCAGCCAAGATCGGGGGAGCTCCTACGAGCAGTACTTC.

The chain couples TRBV28 to TRBJ2-7; no firm D call. Germline V gives CDR1 MDHEN, CDR2 SYDVKM. The CDR3 loop spans 12 amino acids. The V end was cut by 2 bases, the J end by 3 bases, with 5 bases between. CDR3 loop: CASSLRIYEQYF. The CDR3 DNA reads TGTGCCAGCAGTTTAAGGATCTACGAGCAGTACTTC.

The rearrangement links TRBV29-1 to TRBJ1-6; a weak D match, TRBD1 (5 bases). This CDR3 is built from 15 residues. CDR1 SQVTM and CDR2 ANQGSEA come from the germline V gene. The ends were cut back, 4 bases at V and 7 bases at J, with 17 bases in the middle. The CDR3 DNA reads as TGCAGCGTTGTGTTCGGGGGTAACGTAAATTCACCCCTCCACTTT. Its translation is CSVVFGGNVNSPLHF.

This clone was detected only once. The chain employs TRBV12-3 or TRBV12-4 and TRBJ1-1; D is ambiguous. The CDR3 runs to 11 residues. V was clipped by 7 bases and J by 0 bases, with 3 bases between them. This CDR3 is CASKVNTEAFF. CDR3 coding DNA: TGTGCCAGCAAAGTGAACACTGAAGCTTTCTTT.

This sequence joins TRBV5-1 and TRBJ2-5; possibly TRBD1 or TRBD2 for D (5 bases each). V dropped 7 bases and J dropped 0 bases, with 10 bases sitting between them. The CDR3 consists of 13 residues. Germline lookup yields CDR1 SGHRS and CDR2 YFSETQ. The CDR3 loop reads CASSRGDQETQYF. CDR3 sequence (DNA): TGCGCCAGCTCCCGAGGGGACCAAGAGACCCAGTACTTC.

The V and J genes are TRBV19 and TRBJ2-3; possibly TRBD1 or TRBD2 for D (5 bases each). V was trimmed by 7 bases and J by 3 bases, leaving 14 bases between them. This CDR3 contains 14 residues. Germline CDR1 and CDR2: LNHDA and SQIVND (reference sequence). CDR3 coding DNA: TGTGCCAGTAATGGGGGATTTGGGACAGATACGCAGTATTTT. Its translation: CASNGGFGTDTQYF. The full variable domain, in which reference TRBV19 and TRBJ2-3 provide the parts outside the CDR3, is DGGITQSPKYLFRKEGQNVTLSCEQNLNHDAMYWYRQDPGQGLRLIYYSQIVNDFQKGDIAEGYSVSREKKESFPLTVTSAQKNPTAFYLCASNGGFGTDTQYFGPGTRLTVL.

The chain is built from TRBV7-6 and TRBJ1-1; D call uncertain. There are 13 residues in the CDR3. The V and J ends lost 4 bases and 3 bases respectively, with 9 bases between them. Per germline, CDR1 SGHVS and CDR2 FNYEAQ. CDR3 sequence (DNA): TGTGCCAGCAGCTCGCCGGGGTACACTGAAGCTTTCTTT. It is translated as CASSSPGYTEAFF.

This clone turned up a few times. The rearrangement uses TRBV3-1 (or the pseudogene TRBV3-2) and TRBJ1-1; 7 bases are a match to TRBD1. The CDR3 covers 14 residues. V was pared by 1 base and J by 4 bases, with 3 bases of the junction left unmatched. CDR1 and CDR2 from the germline V gene are LGHDT and YNNKEL (reference sequence). CDR3 residues: CASSQVAGGTEAFF. The CDR3 DNA sequence: TGTGCCAGCAGCCAAGTAGCAGGGGGCACTGAAGCTTTCTTT.

This sequence joins TRBV6-2 or TRBV6-3 and TRBJ1-6; no clear D gene. The CDR3 has 12 residues. Trimming pared 5 bases from V and 7 bases from J, leaving 6 bases between. CDR1 and CDR2 (germline): MNHEY, SVGEGT. CDR3 amino acids: CASSDLNSPLHF. CDR3 sequence (DNA): TGTGCCAGCAGTGACTTGAATTCACCCCTCCACTTT.

This chain links TRBV5-1 with TRBJ1-2; the D is unclear. Between the trimmed V and J ends, which lost 4 bases and 5 bases, there was a span of 9 bases. Germline values: CDR1 SGHRS, CDR2 YFSETQ. This CDR3 is 12 amino acids long. The CDR3 loop is CASSPSLYGYTF. The CDR3 region has the DNA TGCGCCAGCAGCCCCAGTTTGTATGGCTACACCTTC.

This clone is classed as medium-sized (0.01 to 0.1%). The chain recombines TRBV6-6 with TRBJ1-5; D gene uncertain. The CDR3 runs 13 residues. V lost 5 bases and J 4 bases, leaving 9 bases between the germline ends. The germline V gene encodes CDR1 MNHNY and CDR2 SVGAGI (reference sequence). CDR3 sequence (DNA): TGTGCCAGCAGTGACATTTCTAATCAGCCCCAGCATTTT. Residues: CASSDISNQPQHF.

The chain combines TRBV19 with TRBJ2-1; D is unresolved. Germline assignment: CDR1 LNHDA and CDR2 SQIVND (reference sequence). CDR3 length: 14 amino acids. V lost 7 bases to trimming and J lost 0 bases, with 10 bases between them. CDR3 bases: TGTGCCAGTATTGGCGAGAACTCCTACAATGAGCAGTTCTTC. This sequence encodes CASIGENSYNEQFF.

The gene calls are TRBV7-3 and TRBJ2-7; 7 positions match TRBD2. The germline CDR1 and CDR2 sequences are SGHTA and FQGTGA. This CDR3 has 13 residues. The junction had 4 bases not matched to a gene; V was cut back by 1 base and J by 7 bases. The CDR3 nucleotides read TGTGCCAGCAGCTTAAATGTCGGGGGGGAGCAGTACTTC. Amino acids: CASSLNVGGEQYF. The full variable domain, completed using reference TRBV7-3 and TRBJ2-7, is GAGVSQTPSNKVTEKGKYVELRCDPISGHTALYWYRQSLGQGPEFLIYFQGTGAADDSGLPNDRFFAVRPEGSVSTLKIQRTERGDSAVYLCASSLNVGGEQYFGPGTRLTVT.

V is TRBV28 and J is TRBJ2-5; D tentatively fits TRBD1 or TRBD2 (5 bases each). Germline loops: CDR1 MDHEN, CDR2 SYDVKM. Deletions cut 5 bases from V and 7 bases from J, with 23 bases between. This CDR3 contains 16 residues. Here the CDR3 reads CASSPGSGLGMRTQYF. In DNA, the CDR3 is TGTGCCAGCAGTCCAGGATCGGGGCTGGGCATGAGGACCCAGTACTTC.